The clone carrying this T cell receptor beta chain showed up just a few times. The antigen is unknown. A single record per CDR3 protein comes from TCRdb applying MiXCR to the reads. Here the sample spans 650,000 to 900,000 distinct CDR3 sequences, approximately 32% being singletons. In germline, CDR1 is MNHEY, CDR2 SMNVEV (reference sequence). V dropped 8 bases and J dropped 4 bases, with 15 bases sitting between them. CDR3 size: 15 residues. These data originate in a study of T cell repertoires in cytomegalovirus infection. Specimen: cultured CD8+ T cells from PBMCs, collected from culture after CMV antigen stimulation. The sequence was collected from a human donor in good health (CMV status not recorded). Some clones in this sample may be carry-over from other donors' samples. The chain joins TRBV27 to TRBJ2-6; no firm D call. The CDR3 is CASFGELGGANVLTF. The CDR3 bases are TGTGCCAGCTTCGGAGAGTTGGGGGGGGCCAACGTCCTGACTTTC.